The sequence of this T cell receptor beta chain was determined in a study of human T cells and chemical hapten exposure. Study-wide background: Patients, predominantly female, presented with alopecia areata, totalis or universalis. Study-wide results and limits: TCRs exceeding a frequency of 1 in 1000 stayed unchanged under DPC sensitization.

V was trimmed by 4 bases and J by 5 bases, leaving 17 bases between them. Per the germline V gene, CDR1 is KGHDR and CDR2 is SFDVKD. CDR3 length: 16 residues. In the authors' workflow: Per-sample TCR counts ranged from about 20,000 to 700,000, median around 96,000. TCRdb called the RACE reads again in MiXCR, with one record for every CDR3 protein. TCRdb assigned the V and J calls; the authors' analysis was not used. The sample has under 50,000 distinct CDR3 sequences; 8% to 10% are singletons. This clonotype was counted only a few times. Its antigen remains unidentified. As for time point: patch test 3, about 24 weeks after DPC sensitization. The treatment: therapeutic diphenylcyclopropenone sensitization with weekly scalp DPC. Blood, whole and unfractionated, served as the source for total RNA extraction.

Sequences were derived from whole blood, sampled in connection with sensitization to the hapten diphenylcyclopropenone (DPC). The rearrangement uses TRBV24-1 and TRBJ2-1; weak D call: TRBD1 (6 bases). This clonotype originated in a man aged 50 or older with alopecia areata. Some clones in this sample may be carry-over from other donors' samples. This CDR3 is CATSELRQAGNNEQFF. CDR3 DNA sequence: TGTGCCACCAGTGAGTTACGACAGGCAGGGAACAATGAGCAGTTCTTC.